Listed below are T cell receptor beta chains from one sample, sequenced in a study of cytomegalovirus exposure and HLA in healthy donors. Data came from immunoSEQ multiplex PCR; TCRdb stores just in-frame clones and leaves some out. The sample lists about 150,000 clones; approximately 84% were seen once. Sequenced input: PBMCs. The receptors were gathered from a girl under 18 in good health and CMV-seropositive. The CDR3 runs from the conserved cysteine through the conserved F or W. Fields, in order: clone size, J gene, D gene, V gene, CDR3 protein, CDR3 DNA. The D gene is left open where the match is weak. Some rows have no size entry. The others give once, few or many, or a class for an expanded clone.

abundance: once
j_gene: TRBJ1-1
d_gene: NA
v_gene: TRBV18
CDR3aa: CASSPPTQGSWVTEAFF
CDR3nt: TGTGCCAGCTCACCCCCCACGCAGGGCTCCTGGGTGACTGAAGCTTTCTTT

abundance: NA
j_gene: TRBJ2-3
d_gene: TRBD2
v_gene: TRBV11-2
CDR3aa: CASSLIAGGTDTQYF
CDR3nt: TGTGCCAGCAGCTTGATAGCGGGGGGAACAGATACGCAGTATTTT

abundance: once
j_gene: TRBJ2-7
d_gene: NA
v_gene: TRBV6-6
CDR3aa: CACGRLSYEQYF
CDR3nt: TGTGCCTGCGGCAGACTCTCCTACGAGCAGTACTTC

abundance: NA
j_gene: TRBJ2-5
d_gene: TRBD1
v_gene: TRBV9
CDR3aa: CASSVDGQGKETQYF
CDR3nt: TGTGCCAGCAGCGTAGACGGACAGGGGAAAGAGACCCAGTACTTC

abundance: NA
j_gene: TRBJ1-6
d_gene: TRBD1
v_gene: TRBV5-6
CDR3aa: CASSLLAGGARDVHF
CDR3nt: TGTGCCAGCAGCTTACTCGCAGGGGGCGCGCGGGACGTCCACTTT

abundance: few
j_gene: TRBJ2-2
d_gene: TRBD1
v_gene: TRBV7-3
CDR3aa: CASSNGQGNGELFF
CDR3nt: TGTGCCAGCAGTAACGGACAGGGGAACGGGGAGCTGTTTTTT

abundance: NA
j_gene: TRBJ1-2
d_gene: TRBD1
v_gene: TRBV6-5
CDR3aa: CASSPTGLGGYTF
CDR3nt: TGTGCCAGCAGCCCGACAGGGTTGGGCGGCTACACCTTC

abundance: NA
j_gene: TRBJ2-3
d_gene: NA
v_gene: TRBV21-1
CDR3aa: CASSKKERGGHDTQYF
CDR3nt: TGTGCCAGCAGCAAAAAGGAGCGGGGGGGCCATGATACGCAGTATTTT

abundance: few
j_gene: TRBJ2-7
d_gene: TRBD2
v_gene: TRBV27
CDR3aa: CASTLTWTSGVPYEQYF
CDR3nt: TGTGCCAGCACCCTAACCTGGACTAGCGGGGTGCCCTACGAGCAGTACTTC

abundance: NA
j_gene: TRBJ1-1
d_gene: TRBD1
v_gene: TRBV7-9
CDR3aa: CASSSSGTGATEAFF
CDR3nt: TGTGCCAGCAGCTCATCCGGGACAGGGGCAACTGAAGCTTTCTTT

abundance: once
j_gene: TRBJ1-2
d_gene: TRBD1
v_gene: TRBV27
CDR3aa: CASSLTGTHYGYTF
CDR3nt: TGTGCCAGCAGTTTGACAGGGACCCACTATGGCTACACCTTC

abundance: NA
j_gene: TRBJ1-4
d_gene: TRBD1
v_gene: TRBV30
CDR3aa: CAWSDRGNEKLFF
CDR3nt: TGTGCCTGGAGTGACAGGGGAAATGAAAAACTGTTTTTT

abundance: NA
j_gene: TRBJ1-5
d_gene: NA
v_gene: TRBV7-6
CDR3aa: CASSPQGNQPQHF
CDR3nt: TGTGCCAGCAGCCCACAGGGAAACCAGCCCCAGCATTTT

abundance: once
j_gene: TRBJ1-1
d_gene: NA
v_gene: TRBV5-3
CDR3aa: CARSPRLVTEAFF
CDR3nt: TGTGCCAGAAGCCCCCGGTTAGTCACTGAAGCTTTCTTT

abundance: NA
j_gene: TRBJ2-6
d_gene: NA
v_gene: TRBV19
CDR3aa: CASSIVGGTGANVLTF
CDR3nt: TGTGCCAGTAGTATAGTCGGCGGGACTGGGGCCAACGTCCTGACTTTC

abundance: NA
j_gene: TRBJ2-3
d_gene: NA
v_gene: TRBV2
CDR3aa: CASREGVDTQYF
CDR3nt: TGTGCCAGCAGGGAGGGAGTGGATACGCAGTATTTT

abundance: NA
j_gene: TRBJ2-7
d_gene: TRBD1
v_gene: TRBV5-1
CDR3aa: CASSLAIQGDYEQYF
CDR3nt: TGCGCCAGCAGCTTGGCCATACAGGGGGACTACGAGCAGTACTTC

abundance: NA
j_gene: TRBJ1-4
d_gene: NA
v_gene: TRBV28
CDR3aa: CASSFSSGREKLFF
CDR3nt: TGTGCCAGCAGTTTCTCCAGCGGGAGGGAAAAACTGTTTTTT

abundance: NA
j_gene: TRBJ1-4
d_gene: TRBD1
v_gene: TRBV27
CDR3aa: CASSWDRGGEKLFF
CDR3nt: TGTGCCAGCAGTTGGGACAGGGGCGGTGAAAAACTGTTTTTT

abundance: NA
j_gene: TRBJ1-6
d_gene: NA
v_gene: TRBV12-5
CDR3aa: CASGPTLTSPLHF
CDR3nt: TGTGCTAGTGGCCCGACATTAACTTCACCCCTCCACTTT

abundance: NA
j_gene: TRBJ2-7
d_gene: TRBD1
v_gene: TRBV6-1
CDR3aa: CASSEAGTGAYEQYF
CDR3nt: TGTGCCAGCAGTGAAGCCGGGACAGGGGCCTACGAGCAGTACTTC

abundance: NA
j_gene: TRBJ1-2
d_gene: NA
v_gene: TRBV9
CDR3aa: CASSVGGAAGATNYGYTF
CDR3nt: TGTGCCAGCAGCGTGGGGGGGGCGGCAGGAGCTACTAACTATGGCTACACCTTC

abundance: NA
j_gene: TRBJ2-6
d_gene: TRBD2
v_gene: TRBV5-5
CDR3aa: CASSPSLGRGPGANVLTF
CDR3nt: TGTGCCAGCAGCCCCTCGCTGGGGAGGGGCCCTGGGGCCAACGTCCTGACTTTC

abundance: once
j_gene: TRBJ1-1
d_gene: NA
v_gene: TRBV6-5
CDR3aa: CASSPEDRMNTEAFF
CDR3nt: TGTGCCAGCAGCCCAGAGGACAGAATGAACACTGAAGCTTTCTTT

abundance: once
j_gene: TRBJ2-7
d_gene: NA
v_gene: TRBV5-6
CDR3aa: CASSSGSYEQYF
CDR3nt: TGTGCCAGCAGCTCAGGGTCCTACGAGCAGTACTTC

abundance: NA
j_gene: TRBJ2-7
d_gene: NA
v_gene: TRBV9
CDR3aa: CASSVVGDTSYEQYF
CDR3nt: TGTGCCAGCAGCGTAGTGGGGGACACCTCCTACGAGCAGTACTTC

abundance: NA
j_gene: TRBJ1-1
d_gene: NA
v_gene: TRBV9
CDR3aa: CASSHAVSPEGTEAFF
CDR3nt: TGTGCCAGCAGCCATGCGGTAAGTCCCGAGGGCACTGAAGCTTTCTTT

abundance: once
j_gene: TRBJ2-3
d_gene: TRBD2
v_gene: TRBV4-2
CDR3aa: CASSHDLLAGAYTDTQYF
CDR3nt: TGTGCCAGCAGCCACGATCTTCTAGCGGGGGCCTACACAGATACGCAGTATTTT

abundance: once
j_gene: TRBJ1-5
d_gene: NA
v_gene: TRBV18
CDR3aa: CASSPGVFVQPQHF
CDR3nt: TGTGCCAGCTCACCCGGGGTATTTGTTCAGCCCCAGCATTTT

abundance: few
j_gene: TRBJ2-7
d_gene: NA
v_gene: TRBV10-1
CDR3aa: CASSESSARPYEQYF
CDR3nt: TGCGCCAGCAGTGAGTCGTCAGCTAGGCCCTACGAGCAGTACTTC

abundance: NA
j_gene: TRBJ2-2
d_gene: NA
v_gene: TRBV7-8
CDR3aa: CASSEPPGAVDTGELFF
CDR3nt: TGTGCCAGCAGCGAACCCCCTGGGGCCGTCGACACCGGGGAGCTGTTTTTT

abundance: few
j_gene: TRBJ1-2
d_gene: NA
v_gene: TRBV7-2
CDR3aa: CASSQRYYGYTF
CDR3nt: TGTGCCAGCAGCCAGAGGTACTATGGCTACACCTTC

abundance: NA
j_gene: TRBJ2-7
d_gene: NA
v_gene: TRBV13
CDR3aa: CASSLRGYEQYF
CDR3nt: TGTGCCAGCAGCTTAAGGGGATACGAGCAGTACTTC

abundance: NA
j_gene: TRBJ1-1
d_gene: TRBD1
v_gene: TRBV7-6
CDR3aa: CASTSVGTGRTEAFF
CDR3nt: TGTGCCAGCACGTCGGTCGGGACAGGGAGGACTGAAGCTTTCTTT

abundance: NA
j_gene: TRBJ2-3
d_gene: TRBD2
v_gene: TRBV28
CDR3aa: CASSHAGLGGDTQYF
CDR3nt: TGTGCCAGCAGCCACGCCGGACTAGGCGGAGATACGCAGTATTTT

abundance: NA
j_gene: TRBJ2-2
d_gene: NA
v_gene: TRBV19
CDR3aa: CASSSDRISNTGELFF
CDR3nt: TGTGCCAGTAGTTCCGACAGGATAAGCAACACCGGGGAGCTGTTTTTT

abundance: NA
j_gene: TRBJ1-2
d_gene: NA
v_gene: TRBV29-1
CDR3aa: CSVELTLTGNYGYTF
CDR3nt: TGCAGCGTTGAACTTACTCTCACAGGGAACTATGGCTACACCTTC

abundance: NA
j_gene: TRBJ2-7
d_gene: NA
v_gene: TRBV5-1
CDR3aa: CASSLSGQHEQYF
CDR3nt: TGCGCCAGCAGCTTATCGGGACAACACGAGCAGTACTTC

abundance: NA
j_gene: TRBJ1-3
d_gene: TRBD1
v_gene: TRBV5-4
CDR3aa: CASSPRDRGNTIYF
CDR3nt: TGTGCCAGCAGCCCCAGGGACAGGGGAAACACCATATATTTT

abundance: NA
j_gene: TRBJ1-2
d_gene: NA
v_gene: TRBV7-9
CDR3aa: CASSATEGGGYTF
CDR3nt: TGTGCCAGCAGCGCGACGGAGGGAGGGGGCTACACCTTC

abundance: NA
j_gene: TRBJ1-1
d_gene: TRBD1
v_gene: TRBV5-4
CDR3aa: CASSPDNRGLAEAFF
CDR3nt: TGTGCCAGCAGCCCAGACAACAGGGGACTCGCTGAAGCTTTCTTT

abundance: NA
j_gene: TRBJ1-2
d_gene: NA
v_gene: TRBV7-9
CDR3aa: CASSLAAQDYGYTF
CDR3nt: TGTGCCAGCAGCTTAGCAGCACAGGACTATGGCTACACCTTC

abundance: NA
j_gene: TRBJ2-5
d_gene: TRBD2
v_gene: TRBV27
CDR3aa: CASSSPVGGGGETQYF
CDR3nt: TGTGCCAGCAGTTCACCGGTGGGGGGGGGTGGGGAGACCCAGTACTTC

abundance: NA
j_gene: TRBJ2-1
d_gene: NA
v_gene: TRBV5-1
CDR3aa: CASSLASSGRTNEQFF
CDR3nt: TGCGCCAGCAGCTTGGCCTCGAGCGGACGTACCAATGAGCAGTTCTTC

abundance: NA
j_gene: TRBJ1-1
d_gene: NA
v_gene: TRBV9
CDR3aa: CASSVGAVGEAFF
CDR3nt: TGTGCCAGCAGCGTAGGGGCCGTGGGTGAAGCTTTCTTT

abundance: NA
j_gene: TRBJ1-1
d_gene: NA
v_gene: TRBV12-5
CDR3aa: CASGLAWGGRAASFSHTEAFF
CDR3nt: TGTGCTAGTGGTTTGGCCTGGGGAGGCAGGGCCGCTTCCTTCTCCCACACTGAAGCTTTCTTT

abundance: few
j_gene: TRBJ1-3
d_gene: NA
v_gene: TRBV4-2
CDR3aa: CASSPHKLRNTIYF
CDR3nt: TGTGCCAGCAGCCCTCATAAACTACGTAACACCATATATTTT

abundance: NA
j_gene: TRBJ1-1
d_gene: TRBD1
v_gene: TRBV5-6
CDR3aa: CASSLYRGEAFF
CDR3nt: TGTGCCAGCAGCTTATACAGGGGTGAAGCTTTCTTT

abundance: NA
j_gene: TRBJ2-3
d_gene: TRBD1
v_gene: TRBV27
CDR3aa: CASSFPRQGAMGTDTQYF
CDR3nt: TGTGCCAGCAGTTTTCCAAGACAGGGGGCTATGGGCACAGATACGCAGTATTTT

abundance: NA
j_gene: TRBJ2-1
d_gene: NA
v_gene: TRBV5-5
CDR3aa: CASSPGTFNEQFF
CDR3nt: TGTGCCAGCAGCCCCGGGACTTTCAATGAGCAGTTCTTC

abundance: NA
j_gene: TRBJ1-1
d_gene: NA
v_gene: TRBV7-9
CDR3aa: CASSARGRTEAFF
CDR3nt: TGTGCCAGCAGCGCAAGGGGCCGCACTGAAGCTTTCTTT

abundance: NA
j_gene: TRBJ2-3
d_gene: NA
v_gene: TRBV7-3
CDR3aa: CASSLTGGRRDTQYF
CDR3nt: TGTGCCAGCAGCTTAACCGGGGGGCGGAGGGATACGCAGTATTTT

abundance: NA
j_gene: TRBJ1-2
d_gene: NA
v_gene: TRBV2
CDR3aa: CASSGTGTGYTF
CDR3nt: TGTGCCAGCAGTGGAACGGGGACAGGCTACACCTTC

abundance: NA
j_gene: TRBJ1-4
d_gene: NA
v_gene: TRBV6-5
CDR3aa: CASSRGHGRNEKLFF
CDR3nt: TGTGCCAGCAGTCGTGGACATGGGCGGAATGAAAAACTGTTTTTT

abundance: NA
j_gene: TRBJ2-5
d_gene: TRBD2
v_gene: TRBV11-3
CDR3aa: CASSFGVVVAGGQETQYF
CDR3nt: TGTGCCAGCAGCTTCGGGGTGGTTGTAGCGGGGGGCCAAGAGACCCAGTACTTC